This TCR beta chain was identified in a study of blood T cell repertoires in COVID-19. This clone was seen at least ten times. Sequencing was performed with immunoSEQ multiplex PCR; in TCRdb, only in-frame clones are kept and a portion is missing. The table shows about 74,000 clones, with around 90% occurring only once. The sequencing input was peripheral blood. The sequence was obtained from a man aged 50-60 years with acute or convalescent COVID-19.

The CDR3 loop is CASSLAPRQSSSYEQYF. The CDR3 bases are TGTGCCAGCAGCTTAGCACCGAGGCAATCGAGCTCCTACGAGCAGTACTTC. The rearrangement uses TRBV7-9 and TRBJ2-7; D call uncertain. The CDR3 totals 17 residues. The V gene's germline CDR1 is SEHNR and CDR2 FQNEAQ (reference sequence). V was pared by 0 bases and J by 0 bases, with 15 bases between.